This T cell receptor beta chain was recorded in a study of T cell changes during pregnancy in multiple sclerosis (dated by TCRdb to between 2017 and 2020). Study-wide context: The study examined how the T cell repertoire changed over the course of pregnancy in women with multiple sclerosis.

Receptor libraries were prepared by the immunoSEQ multiplex PCR assay. This is the immuneACCESS table as TCRdb keeps it, with only in-frame sequences that have V and J called. A part of the clones is gone; compared with another copy, unresolved V genes explain less than half, and the rest is unexplained. This sample lists 95,000 to 110,000 clones; about 91% were detected once. In total, the top ten clones hold about 0.89% of the sample. Reading from cysteine to phenylalanine, the CDR3 counts 16 amino acids. The only DNA kept is the CDR3, 48 bases in frame from the first base. V trim: 3 bases; J trim: 3 bases; unmatched bases: 8. CDR1 and CDR2 are read off the germline V gene as SGHDN and FVKESK. About this clone itself: Its antigen is still unknown. Nothing much larger sits one base from this clone, and base qualities are not available.

This specimen consisted of peripheral blood, obtained after pregnancy. The source of this sequence is a female donor with multiple sclerosis, enrolled in a pregnancy study. Rearrangement joined TRBV14 to TRBJ2-3, and 8 junctional nucleotides match TRBD2. In nucleotide form, the sequence is TGTGCCAGCAGCCAGTTAGCGGGGCTGGGGACAGATACGCAGTATTTT. Protein translation: CASSQLAGLGTDTQYF. Joined to the reference TRBV14 and TRBJ2-3 proteins, this CDR3 gives the full variable domain: EAGVTQFPSHSVIEKGQTVTLRCDPISGHDNLYWYRRVMGKEIKFLLHFVKESKQDESGMPNNRFLAERTGGTYSTLKVQPAELEDSGVYFCASSQLAGLGTDTQYFGPGTRLTVL.